These T cell receptor beta chains were read from a single sample in a study of regulatory T cells in long-lasting Graves disease. One entry per CDR3 protein results from TCRdb running MiXCR on the multiplex PCR reads. The data contain 300,000 to 400,000 distinct CDR3 sequences, around 20% of them singletons. This material consisted of peripheral blood mononuclear cells (PBMCs), taken when the disease was refractory, from a patient treated with antithyroid drugs. These receptors were collected from a female donor with Graves disease. CDR3s include the opening cysteine and the closing phenylalanine or tryptophan. D genes are given only for firm matches. Clone size is not always given. Where it is, it says once, few, many or a class for expanded clones.

CDR3aa,CDR3nt,abundance,d_gene,j_gene,v_gene
CASSRAQGNYGYTF,TGTGCCAGCAGCCGTGCACAGGGAAACTATGGCTACACCTTC,NA,NA,TRBJ1-2,TRBV7-9
CAISESLGGDQNYGYTF,TGTGCCATCAGTGAGTCCCTAGGGGGAGACCAAAACTATGGCTACACCTTC,NA,NA,TRBJ1-2,TRBV10-3
CAGRGGSGNTIYF,TGTGCCGGTCGAGGCGGGTCTGGAAACACCATATATTTT,once,NA,TRBJ1-3,TRBV2
CASSLGQGSKKKETQYF,TGTGCCAGCAGCTTAGGACAAGGTTCAAAGAAGAAAGAGACCCAGTACTTC,NA,NA,TRBJ2-5,TRBV7-9
CASSRSGGLNTEAFF,TGTGCCAGCAGCCGCTCTGGGGGCCTCAACACTGAAGCTTTCTTT,many,NA,TRBJ1-1,TRBV7-8
CSARDVAGYNEQFF,TGCAGTGCTAGAGATGTAGCGGGCTACAATGAGCAGTTCTTC,NA,TRBD2,TRBJ2-1,TRBV20-1
CATSRQGQGLSYGYTF,TGTGCCACCAGCCGACAAGGACAGGGCTTGAGTTATGGCTACACCTTC,NA,TRBD1,TRBJ1-2,TRBV24-1
CASGPGGGPYGYTF,TGTGCTAGTGGCCCGGGGGGTGGCCCCTATGGCTACACCTTC,many,NA,TRBJ1-2,TRBV12-5
CASSPQGGQGDYGYTF,TGTGCCAGCAGCCCCCAAGGGGGACAGGGCGACTATGGCTACACCTTC,many,TRBD1,TRBJ1-2,TRBV7-9
CASSLVGGGGGTEAFF,TGTGCCAGCAGCTTAGTGGGTGGCGGGGGAGGCACTGAAGCTTTCTTT,many,NA,TRBJ1-1,TRBV7-2
CASSAGGQVWNEQYF,TGCGCCAGCAGCGCGGGGGGACAGGTATGGAACGAGCAGTACTTC,NA,NA,TRBJ2-7,TRBV5-1
CATGDWRVAQYF,TGTGCCACCGGCGATTGGCGGGTGGCCCAGTACTTC,many,NA,TRBJ2-5,TRBV12-3/TRBV12-4
CASSYSIEGIGEKLFF,TGTGCCAGCAGTTACTCGATCGAGGGAATCGGTGAGAAACTGTTTTTT,many,NA,TRBJ1-4,TRBV6-2/TRBV6-3
CATSDLQGIPPLGF,TGTGCCACCAGTGATTTGCAAGGGATCCCACCGCTTGGGTTT,few,NA,TRBJ1-1,TRBV24-1
CASCNSGGSYEQYF,TGTGCCAGCTGTAATAGCGGGGGAAGCTACGAGCAGTACTTC,NA,TRBD2,TRBJ2-7,TRBV28
CAYGSPPAHQPQHF,TGTGCCTACGGCTCCCCACCGGCCCATCAGCCCCAGCATTTT,NA,NA,TRBJ1-5,TRBV30
CASSVSGLASYEQYF,TGTGCCAGTAGTGTTTCGGGACTAGCGTCCTACGAGCAGTACTTC,NA,TRBD2,TRBJ2-7,TRBV19
CASSLVDSKQETQYF,TGTGCCAGCAGCTTAGTGGACAGCAAACAAGAGACCCAGTACTTC,NA,NA,TRBJ2-5,TRBV11-2
CASSLGGPGSNYGYTF,TGTGCCAGCAGCTTAGGGGGGCCGGGCTCTAACTATGGCTACACCTTC,few,NA,TRBJ1-2,TRBV7-9
CASFTGIEQYF,TGCGCCAGCTTTACAGGGATCGAGCAGTACTTC,few,NA,TRBJ2-7,TRBV10-2
CASSLVARGDYEQYF,TGTGCCAGCAGCTTAGTAGCCAGGGGGGACTACGAGCAGTACTTC,NA,NA,TRBJ2-7,TRBV7-2
CASSYPDTGELFF,TGTGCCAGCAGTTACCCCGACACCGGGGAGCTGTTTTTT,many,NA,TRBJ2-2,TRBV6-2/TRBV6-3
CASGLSKTGVYTEAFF,TGTGCTAGTGGTTTGTCAAAGACAGGGGTTTACACTGAAGCTTTCTTT,many,TRBD1,TRBJ1-1,TRBV12-5
CASSLAQGGAGELFF,TGTGCCAGCAGCTTAGCGCAGGGGGGGGCCGGGGAGCTGTTTTTT,NA,NA,TRBJ2-2,TRBV7-2
CASSEGDTGELFF,TGTGCCAGTTCGGAGGGAGACACCGGGGAGCTGTTTTTT,NA,NA,TRBJ2-2,TRBV19
CASSQGRGNTEAFF,TGTGCCAGCAGCCAAGGACGGGGGAACACTGAAGCTTTCTTT,many,NA,TRBJ1-1,TRBV3-1
CASSQLNQPQHF,TGTGCCAGCAGCCAACTCAATCAGCCCCAGCATTTT,many,NA,TRBJ1-5,TRBV3-1
CASSNPGRPYEQYF,TGTGCCAGCAGCAACCCGGGACGGCCCTACGAGCAGTACTTC,few,NA,TRBJ2-7,TRBV7-9
CASSEQLLSDTQYF,TGTGCCAGCAGTGAGCAGCTGTTATCAGATACGCAGTATTTT,few,NA,TRBJ2-3,TRBV6-1
CASSLGQGRRTWQPQHF,TGTGCCAGCAGTCTCGGACAGGGGCGGCGGACTTGGCAGCCCCAGCATTTT,many,TRBD1,TRBJ1-5,TRBV6-1
CASSIRWQGGDYGYTF,TGTGCCAGCAGCATCAGGTGGCAGGGAGGGGACTATGGCTACACCTTC,NA,NA,TRBJ1-2,TRBV7-8
CAIAGTVNQPQHF,TGTGCCATCGCCGGGACAGTAAATCAGCCCCAGCATTTT,few,TRBD1,TRBJ1-5,TRBV10-3
CASSPRTGKTWDTEAFF,TGTGCCAGCAGTCCGAGGACAGGGAAGACGTGGGACACTGAAGCTTTCTTT,many,TRBD1,TRBJ1-1,TRBV28
CASRNRVDQSPLHF,TGTGCCAGCAGAAACAGGGTCGACCAATCACCCCTCCACTTT,few,NA,TRBJ1-6,TRBV6-1
CAWGQGSGSLNQPQHF,TGTGCCTGGGGACAGGGTTCAGGGAGTTTGAATCAGCCCCAGCATTTT,NA,TRBD1,TRBJ1-5,TRBV30
CASISGYNEQFF,TGTGCCAGCATTTCAGGATACAATGAGCAGTTCTTC,NA,NA,TRBJ2-1,TRBV18
CASSTLITGSLVTEAFF,TGTGCCAGCAGCACCCTTATAACTGGGTCCCTTGTTACTGAAGCTTTCTTT,NA,NA,TRBJ1-1,TRBV4-2
CASRNRGTYGHTF,TGTGCCAGTAGGAACAGGGGGACCTATGGCCACACCTTC,few,TRBD1,TRBJ1-2,TRBV19
CASSTESNTEAFF,TGCGCCAGCAGCACGGAATCGAACACTGAAGCTTTCTTT,many,NA,TRBJ1-1,TRBV5-1
CSVTRPGQGEAFF,TGCAGCGTCACGCGCCCCGGACAGGGGGAAGCTTTCTTT,NA,TRBD1,TRBJ1-1,TRBV29-1
CASSPFDRGTNEKLFF,TGTGCCAGCAGCCCGTTCGACAGGGGAACTAATGAAAAACTGTTTTTT,many,TRBD1,TRBJ1-4,TRBV7-9
CASKIERGSNQPQHF,TGTGCCAGTAAGATCGAGAGGGGTAGCAATCAGCCCCAGCATTTT,many,NA,TRBJ1-5,TRBV19
CATSRDRGTYEQYF,TGTGCCACCAGCAGAGACAGGGGTACATACGAGCAGTACTTC,many,NA,TRBJ2-7,TRBV15
CASSSQDGRIPHEQYF,TGCGCCAGCAGCTCCCAAGACGGGCGGATCCCTCACGAGCAGTACTTC,few,NA,TRBJ2-7,TRBV5-1
CASSLLQGYEQFF,TGTGCCAGCAGCTTGCTTCAGGGCTATGAGCAGTTCTTC,few,NA,TRBJ2-1,TRBV11-2
CASSRGRGATEQYF,TGTGCCAGCAGCCGGGGGCGGGGGGCGACCGAGCAGTACTTC,many,TRBD2,TRBJ2-7,TRBV7-2
CASSFRDRNSPLHF,TGTGCCAGCAGCTTCCGGGACAGGAATTCACCCCTCCACTTT,many,TRBD1,TRBJ1-6,TRBV12-3/TRBV12-4
CASSLAGREGRPSYEQYF,TGCGCCAGCAGCTTGGCCGGGCGGGAGGGCCGCCCATCCTACGAGCAGTACTTC,few,TRBD2,TRBJ2-7,TRBV5-1
CASSSTGVNQPQHF,TGTGCCAGCAGCTCAACAGGCGTCAATCAGCCCCAGCATTTT,many,NA,TRBJ1-5,TRBV11-2
CASSPGTSRQQYF,TGTGCCAGCAGCCCGGGGACCTCCCGACAGCAGTACTTC,NA,NA,TRBJ2-7,TRBV11-2
CASSPDLSDYGYTF,TGTGCCAGCAGCCCTGATTTGTCGGACTATGGCTACACCTTC,NA,NA,TRBJ1-2,TRBV14
CASSANRDTEAFF,TGTGCCAGCTCAGCCAATCGGGACACTGAAGCTTTCTTT,many,NA,TRBJ1-1,TRBV18
CASSHDRGYMNTEAFF,TGCGCCAGCAGCCACGACAGGGGATACATGAACACTGAAGCTTTCTTT,NA,TRBD1,TRBJ1-1,TRBV4-1
CASSLEKETQYF,TGCGCCAGCAGCTTGGAAAAAGAGACCCAGTACTTC,few,NA,TRBJ2-5,TRBV5-1
CSATFPAYYGYTF,TGCAGTGCTACATTCCCGGCGTACTATGGCTACACCTTC,many,NA,TRBJ1-2,TRBV20-1